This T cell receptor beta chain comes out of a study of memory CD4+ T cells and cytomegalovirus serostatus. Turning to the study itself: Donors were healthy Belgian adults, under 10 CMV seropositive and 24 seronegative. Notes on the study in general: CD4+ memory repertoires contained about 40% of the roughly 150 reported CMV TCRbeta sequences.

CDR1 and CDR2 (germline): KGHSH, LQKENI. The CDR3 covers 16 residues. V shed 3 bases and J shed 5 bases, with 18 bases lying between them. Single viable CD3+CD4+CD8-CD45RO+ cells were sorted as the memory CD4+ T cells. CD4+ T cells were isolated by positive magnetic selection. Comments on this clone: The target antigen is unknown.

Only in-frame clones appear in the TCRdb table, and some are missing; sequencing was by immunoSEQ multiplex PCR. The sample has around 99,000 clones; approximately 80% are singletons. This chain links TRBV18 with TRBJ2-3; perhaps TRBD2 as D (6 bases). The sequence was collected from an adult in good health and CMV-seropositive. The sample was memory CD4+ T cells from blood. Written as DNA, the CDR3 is TGTGCCAGCTCACCCACCTCGGGGGTGTATGGAGATACGCAGTATTTT. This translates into CASSPTSGVYGDTQYF.